This T cell receptor (beta chain) came from a study of T cells in Graves' hyperthyroidism and ophthalmopathy. CDR1 DFQATT and CDR2 SNEGSKA come from the germline V gene (reference sequence). The CDR3 extends over 18 amino acids. V trimming: 4 bases; J trimming: 5 bases; junction bases outside the gene matches: 18. What was amplified from RNA transcripts were TCR beta CDR3 regions. With the HTBI primer set, the TCR CDR3 went through a first round of RT-PCR. TCRdb recomputed calls from the multiplex PCR reads with MiXCR, one row per CDR3 protein. The table lists 550,000 to 800,000 distinct CDR3 sequences, roughly 15% of them singletons.

The sample taken for sequencing was blood. The chain couples TRBV20-1 to TRBJ2-1; 9 bases are a match to TRBD2. This receptor was taken from a man younger than 35 with Graves' hyperthyroidism. DNA for the CDR3: TGCAGTGCTACTAGTCTTGGGCTAGCGGGGATGAGAGACAATGAGCAGTTCTTC. Protein sequence: CSATSLGLAGMRDNEQFF.